The source of this T cell receptor beta chain is a study of beta chain features in type 1 diabetes. Turning to the study itself: Sorted cells numbering 107,917,701 were examined across all samples. General study results and limits: Diminished insertions and augmented deletions at VDJ junctions characterized type 1 diabetes patients. Equally in patients and controls, PCR might preferentially amplify shorter templates.

The whole isolated RNA underwent reverse transcription, so sequencing captured expressed TCRB transcripts. Only in-frame clones appear in the TCRdb table, and some are missing; sequencing was by immunoSEQ multiplex PCR. Of around 500,000 clones detected, over 10% appear once; the ten largest clones hold 0.04% to 0.05%. This CDR3 is built from 14 residues. Deletions cut 5 bases from V and 7 bases from J, with 15 bases between. Germline V CDR1 and CDR2: SGHVS, FQNEAQ. With regard to this clone: The antigen remains undetermined.

This sequence joins TRBV7-8 and TRBJ2-1; D unclear. Sequencing was carried out using naive CD4+ T cells from blood. The sequence was obtained from a woman aged 18-35 years in good health. The CDR3 nucleotides read TGTGCCAGCAGCCTCCGATGGCCAGAGAATGAGCAGTTCTTC. Its protein is CASSLRWPENEQFF.